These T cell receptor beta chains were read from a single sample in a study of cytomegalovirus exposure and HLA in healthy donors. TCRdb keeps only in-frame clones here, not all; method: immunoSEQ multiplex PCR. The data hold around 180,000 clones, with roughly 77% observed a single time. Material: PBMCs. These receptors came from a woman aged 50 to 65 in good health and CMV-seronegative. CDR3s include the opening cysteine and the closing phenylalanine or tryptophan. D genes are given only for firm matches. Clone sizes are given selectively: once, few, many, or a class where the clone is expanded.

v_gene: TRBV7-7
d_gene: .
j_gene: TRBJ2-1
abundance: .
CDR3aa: CASSISGGGSEQFF
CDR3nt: TGTGCTAGCAGCATCTCAGGGGGCGGGAGTGAGCAGTTCTTC

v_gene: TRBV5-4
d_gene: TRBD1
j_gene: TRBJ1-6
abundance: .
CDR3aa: CASSTTGNSPLHF
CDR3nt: TGTGCCAGCAGCACGACAGGGAATTCACCCCTCCACTTT

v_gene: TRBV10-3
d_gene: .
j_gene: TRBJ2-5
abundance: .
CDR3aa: CAISGGDQETQYF
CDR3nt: TGTGCCATCAGTGGGGGAGACCAAGAGACCCAGTACTTC

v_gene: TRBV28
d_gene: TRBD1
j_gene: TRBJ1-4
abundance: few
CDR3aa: CASSTRTGLGEKLFF
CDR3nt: TGTGCCAGCAGTACCCGGACAGGACTGGGTGAAAAACTGTTTTTT

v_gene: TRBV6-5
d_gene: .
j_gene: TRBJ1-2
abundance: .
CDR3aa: CASSYQGRHYGYTF
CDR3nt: TGTGCCAGCAGTTACCAGGGCCGGCACTATGGCTACACCTTC

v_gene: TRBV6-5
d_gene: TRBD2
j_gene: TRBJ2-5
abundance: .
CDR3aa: CASSYQRGGGQETQYF
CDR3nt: TGTGCCAGCAGTTACCAGCGGGGAGGAGGGCAAGAGACCCAGTACTTC

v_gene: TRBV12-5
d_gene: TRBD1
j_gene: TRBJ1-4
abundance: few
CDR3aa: CASGFSSTGNEKLFF
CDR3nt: TGTGCTAGTGGTTTCTCCTCGACAGGGAATGAAAAACTGTTTTTT

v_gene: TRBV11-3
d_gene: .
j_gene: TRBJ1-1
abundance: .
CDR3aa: CASSPTRGDTEAFF
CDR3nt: TGTGCCAGCAGCCCCACCCGGGGAGACACTGAAGCTTTCTTT

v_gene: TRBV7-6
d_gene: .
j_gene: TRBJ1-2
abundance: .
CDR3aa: CASSLGDSTNYGYTF
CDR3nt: TGTGCCAGCAGCTTAGGAGACAGTACTAACTATGGCTACACCTTC

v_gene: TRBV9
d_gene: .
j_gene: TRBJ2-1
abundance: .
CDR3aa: CASSVDASWEQFF
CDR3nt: TGTGCCAGCAGCGTAGATGCGTCGTGGGAGCAGTTCTTC

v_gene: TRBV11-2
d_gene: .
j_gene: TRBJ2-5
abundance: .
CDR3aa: CASSLRGLKETQYF
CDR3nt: TGTGCCAGCAGCTTACGGGGATTGAAAGAGACCCAGTACTTC

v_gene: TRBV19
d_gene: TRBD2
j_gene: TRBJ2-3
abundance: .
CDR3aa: CASSTRLAGVVDTQYF
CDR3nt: TGTGCCAGTAGTACCCGTTTAGCGGGAGTCGTAGATACGCAGTATTTT

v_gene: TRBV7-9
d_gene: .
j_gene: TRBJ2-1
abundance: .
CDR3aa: CAIPRGISYNEQFF
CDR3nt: TGTGCCATCCCTAGGGGGATCTCCTACAATGAGCAGTTCTTC

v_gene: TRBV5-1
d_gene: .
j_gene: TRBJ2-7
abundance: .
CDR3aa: CASRSEYEQYF
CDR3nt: TGCGCCAGCCGTAGCGAGTACGAGCAGTACTTC

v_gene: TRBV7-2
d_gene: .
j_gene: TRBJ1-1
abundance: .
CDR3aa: CASSLEGLTEAFF
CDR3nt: TGTGCCAGCAGCTTGGAGGGGCTCACTGAAGCTTTCTTT

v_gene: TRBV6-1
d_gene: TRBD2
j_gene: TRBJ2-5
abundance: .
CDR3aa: CASSTHGGGQETQYF
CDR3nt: TGTGCCAGCAGCACCCACGGGGGGGGCCAAGAGACCCAGTACTTC

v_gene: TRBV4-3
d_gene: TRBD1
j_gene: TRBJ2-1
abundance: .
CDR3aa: CASSQNPQGDLYNEQFF
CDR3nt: TGCGCCAGCAGCCAAAACCCCCAGGGGGACCTTTACAATGAGCAGTTCTTC

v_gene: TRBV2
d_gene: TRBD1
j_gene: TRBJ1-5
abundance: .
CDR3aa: CASSSGTGKSNQPQHF
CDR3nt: TGTGCCAGCAGTTCTGGGACAGGGAAGAGCAATCAGCCCCAGCATTTT

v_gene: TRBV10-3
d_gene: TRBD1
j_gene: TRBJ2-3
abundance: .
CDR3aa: CAIGQGQVADTQYF
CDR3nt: TGTGCCATCGGCCAAGGACAGGTTGCAGATACGCAGTATTTT

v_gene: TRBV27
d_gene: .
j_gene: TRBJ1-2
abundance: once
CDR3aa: CASSPRGANYGYTF
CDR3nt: TGTGCCAGCAGCCCCCGGGGAGCTAACTATGGCTACACCTTC

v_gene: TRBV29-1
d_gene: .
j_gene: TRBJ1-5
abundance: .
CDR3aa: CSVAAGVHQPQHF
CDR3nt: TGCAGCGTTGCGGCGGGGGTACATCAGCCCCAGCATTTT

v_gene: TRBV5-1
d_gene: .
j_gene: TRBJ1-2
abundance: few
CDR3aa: CASSLGEVGYTF
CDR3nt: TGCGCCAGCAGCCTCGGAGAGGTTGGCTACACCTTC

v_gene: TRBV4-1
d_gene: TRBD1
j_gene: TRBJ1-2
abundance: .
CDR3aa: CASSRTGGGYTF
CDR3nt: TGCGCCAGCAGCCGGACAGGCGGAGGCTACACCTTC

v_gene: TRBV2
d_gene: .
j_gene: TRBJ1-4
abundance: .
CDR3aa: CASSEPLGTNEKLFF
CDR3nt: TGTGCCAGCAGTGAACCCCTAGGCACTAATGAAAAACTGTTTTTT

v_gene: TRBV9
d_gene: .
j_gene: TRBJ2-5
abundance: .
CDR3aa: CASSGGGLLQETQYF
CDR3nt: TGTGCCAGCAGCGGGGGAGGACTGTTACAAGAGACCCAGTACTTC

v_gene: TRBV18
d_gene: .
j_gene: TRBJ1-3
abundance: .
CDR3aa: CASSALTGTVLSGNTIYF
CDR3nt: TGTGCCAGCTCAGCTCTCACGGGGACTGTGCTCTCTGGAAACACCATATATTTT

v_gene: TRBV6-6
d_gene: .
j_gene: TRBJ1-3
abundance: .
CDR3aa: CASRPPGGANTIYF
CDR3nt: TGTGCCAGCAGGCCCCCCGGGGGGGCTAACACCATATATTTT

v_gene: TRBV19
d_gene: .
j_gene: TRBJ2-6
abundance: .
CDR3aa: CASIGVGSGANVLTF
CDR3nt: TGTGCCAGTATAGGGGTTGGATCTGGGGCCAACGTCCTGACTTTC

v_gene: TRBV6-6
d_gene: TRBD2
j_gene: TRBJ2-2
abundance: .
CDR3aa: CAGGLAGGRNTGELFF
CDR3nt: TGTGCCGGAGGACTAGCGGGAGGGAGGAACACCGGGGAGCTGTTTTTT

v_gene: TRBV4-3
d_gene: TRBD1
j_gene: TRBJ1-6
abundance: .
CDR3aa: CASSQRTGAKLHF
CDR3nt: TGCGCCAGCAGCCAACGAACAGGGGCCAAACTCCACTTT

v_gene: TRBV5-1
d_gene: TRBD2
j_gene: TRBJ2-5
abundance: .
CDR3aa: CASSRTSGSQETQYF
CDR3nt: TGCGCCAGCAGCCGGACTAGCGGCTCTCAAGAGACCCAGTACTTC

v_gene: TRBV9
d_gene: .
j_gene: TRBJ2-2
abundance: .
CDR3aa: CASSVQGDGAGELFF
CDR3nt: TGTGCCAGCAGCGTACAGGGTGATGGTGCCGGGGAGCTGTTTTTT

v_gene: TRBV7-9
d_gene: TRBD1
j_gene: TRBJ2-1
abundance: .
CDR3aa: CASSPGTGINEQFF
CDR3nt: TGTGCCAGCAGCCCCGGGACAGGGATCAATGAGCAGTTCTTC

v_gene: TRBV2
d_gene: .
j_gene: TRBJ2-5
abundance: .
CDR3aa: CASKEGGKTQYF
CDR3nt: TGTGCCAGCAAGGAGGGAGGAAAGACCCAGTACTTC

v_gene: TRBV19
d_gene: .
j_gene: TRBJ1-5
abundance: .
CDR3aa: CASSLAGPNNQPQHF
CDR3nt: TGTGCCAGTAGCCTAGCGGGGCCTAACAATCAGCCCCAGCATTTT

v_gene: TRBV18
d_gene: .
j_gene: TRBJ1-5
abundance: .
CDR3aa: CASSPEWNQPQHF
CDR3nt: TGTGCCAGCTCACCAGAGTGGAATCAGCCCCAGCATTTT